This is a list of T cell receptor beta chains from one sample in a study of early T cells in non-severe SARS-CoV-2 infection. TCRdb redid the calling of the 5' RACE reads with MiXCR, one entry per CDR3 protein. The table includes approximately 98,000 distinct CDR3 sequences, around 10% detected once. Sequences were obtained from whole blood. These receptor sequences come from an adult who was a healthcare worker with PCR-confirmed SARS-CoV-2 infection or an uninfected control (not recorded which). CDR3s include the opening cysteine and the closing phenylalanine or tryptophan. A D gene is named only where the DNA matches it firmly. Some rows mark clone size as missing; the rest say once, few, many or name a class of expanded clone.

V gene	clone size	J gene	D gene	CDR3 DNA	CDR3 protein
TRBV7-9	NA	TRBJ2-5	NA	TGTGCCAGCAGACGGGGGCAAGAGACCCAGTACTTC	CASRRGQETQYF
TRBV18	many	TRBJ2-2	TRBD1	TGTGCCAGCTCACTTTGGCCCGGGACAGGCAACACCGGGGAGCTGTTTTTT	CASSLWPGTGNTGELFF
TRBV7-6	many	TRBJ1-1	TRBD1	TGTGCCAGCAGTTTGGACAGGGGGCACACTGAAGCTTTCTTT	CASSLDRGHTEAFF
TRBV20-1	NA	TRBJ1-1	NA	TGCAGTGCTTCGTACACTGAAGCTTTCTTT	CSASYTEAFF
TRBV5-4	many	TRBJ1-5	NA	TGTGCCAGCAGCCTACTAGGGGGAGATCAGCCCCAGCATTTT	CASSLLGGDQPQHF
TRBV5-1	NA	TRBJ2-3	NA	TGCGCCAGCAGCTTGGAAGGAGGTACGCAGTATTTT	CASSLEGGTQYF
TRBV5-1	few	TRBJ2-7	NA	TGCGCCAGCAGCTTGGGTCTACAGGGAGGGAGCTCCTACGAGCAGTACTTC	CASSLGLQGGSSYEQYF
TRBV10-3	NA	TRBJ2-3	NA	TGTGCCATCAGTGAGGGCGGCGAGTTCGCAGATACGCAGTATTTT	CAISEGGEFADTQYF
TRBV14	many	TRBJ2-7	NA	TGTGCCAGCAGCCCCCGGACTGTCTCCTACGAGCAGTACTTC	CASSPRTVSYEQYF
TRBV20-1	many	TRBJ2-1	TRBD2	TGCAGTGCTAGGAGACTAGCGGGAGAGATAAATGAGCAGTTCTTC	CSARRLAGEINEQFF
TRBV10-3	NA	TRBJ2-3	NA	TGTGCCATCCAATCAACGGGGAATACGCAGTATTTT	CAIQSTGNTQYF
TRBV28	NA	TRBJ1-5	NA	TGTGCCAGCAGTTTTGTGTCGAGCAATCAGCCCCAGCATTTT	CASSFVSSNQPQHF
TRBV30	NA	TRBJ1-6	NA	TGTGCCAAGAGCAGGGCCGATTCACCCCTCCACTTT	CAKSRADSPLHF
TRBV7-8	few	TRBJ2-3	NA	TGTGCCAGCAGGATTACTAGTCTAGGCACAGATACGCAGTATTTT	CASRITSLGTDTQYF
TRBV5-5	NA	TRBJ1-4	TRBD1	TGTGCCAGCAGCGGCTGGGACAGGATTATGGGGGAAAAACTGTTTTTT	CASSGWDRIMGEKLFF
TRBV7-3	many	TRBJ2-1	NA	TGTGCCAGCAGCTCCTACCCCTACAATGAGCAGTTCTTC	CASSSYPYNEQFF
TRBV2	many	TRBJ1-1	NA	TGTGCCAGCAGTGAAGCGCTTTGGGCGGAGAACACTGAAGCTTTCTTT	CASSEALWAENTEAFF
TRBV5-1	NA	TRBJ2-6	NA	TGCGCCAGCTACAATGGGAGGTTTGGGGCCAACGTCCTGACTTTC	CASYNGRFGANVLTF